This TCR beta chain was identified during a study of T cell changes during pregnancy in multiple sclerosis. Generated by immunoSEQ multiplex PCR, the TCRdb table keeps only in-frame clones and is missing some. The sample lists 30,000 to 40,000 clones, around nine tenths occurring once. Germline-derived CDR1 and CDR2 are SGHVS and FQNEAQ. Trimming shortened V by 4 bases and J by 1 base, and 13 bases separated the two germline ends. This CDR3 comprises 15 residues. The sequence derives from a female donor in good health, enrolled as a control in a pregnancy study. This sequence joins TRBV7-8 and TRBJ1-1; no firm D call. Sample: CD4+ T cells from peripheral blood mononuclear cells, taken in the first trimester of pregnancy. The DNA for the CDR3 is TGTGCCAGCAGCTCCTCTTCCCGACAGAACACTGAAGCTTTCTTT. This encodes CASSSSSRQNTEAFF.